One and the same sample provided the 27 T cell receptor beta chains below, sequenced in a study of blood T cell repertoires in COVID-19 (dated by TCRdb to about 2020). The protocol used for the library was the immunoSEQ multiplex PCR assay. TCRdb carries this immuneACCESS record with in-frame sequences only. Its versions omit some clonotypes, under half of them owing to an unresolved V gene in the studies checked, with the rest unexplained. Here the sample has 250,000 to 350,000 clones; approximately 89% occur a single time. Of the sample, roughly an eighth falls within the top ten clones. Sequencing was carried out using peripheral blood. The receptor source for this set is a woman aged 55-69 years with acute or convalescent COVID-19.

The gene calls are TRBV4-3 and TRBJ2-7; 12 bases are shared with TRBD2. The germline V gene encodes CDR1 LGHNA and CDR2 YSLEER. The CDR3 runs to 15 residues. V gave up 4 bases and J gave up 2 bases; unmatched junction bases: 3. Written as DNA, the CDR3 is TGCGCCAGCAGCCCCCGACTAGCGGGAGCCTACGAGCAGTACTTC. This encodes CASSPRLAGAYEQYF.

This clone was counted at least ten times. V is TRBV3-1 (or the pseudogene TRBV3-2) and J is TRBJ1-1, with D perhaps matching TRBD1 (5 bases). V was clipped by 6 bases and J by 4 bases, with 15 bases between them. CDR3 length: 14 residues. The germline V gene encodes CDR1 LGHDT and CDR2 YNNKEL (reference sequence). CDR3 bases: TGTGCCAGCAGTTCAGTGGGGCACGGCACTGAAGCTTTCTTT. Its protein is CASSSVGHGTEAFF.

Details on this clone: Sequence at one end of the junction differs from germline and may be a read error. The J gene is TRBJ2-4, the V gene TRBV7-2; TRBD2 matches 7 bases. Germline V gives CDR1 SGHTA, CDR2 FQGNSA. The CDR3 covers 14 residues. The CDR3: CVSSAAGRNRIQYF. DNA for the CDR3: TGTGTCAGCAGCGCCGCCGGGAGGAATCGCATTCAGTACTTC. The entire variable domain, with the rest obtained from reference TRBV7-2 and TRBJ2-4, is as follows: GAGVSQSPSNKVTEKGKDVELRCDPISGHTALYWYRQSLGQGLEFLIYFQGNSAPDKSGLPSDRFSAERTGGSVSTLTIQRTQQEDSAVYLCVSSAAGRNRIQYFGAGTRLSVL.

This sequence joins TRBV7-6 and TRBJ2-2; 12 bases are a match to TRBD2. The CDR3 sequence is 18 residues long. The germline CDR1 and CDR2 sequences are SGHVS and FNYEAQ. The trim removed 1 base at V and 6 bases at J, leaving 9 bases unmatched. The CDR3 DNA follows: TGTGCCAGCAGCTTAGGCTCCGGACTAGCGGGAATCGCCGGGGAGCTGTTTTTT. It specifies CASSLGSGLAGIAGELFF.

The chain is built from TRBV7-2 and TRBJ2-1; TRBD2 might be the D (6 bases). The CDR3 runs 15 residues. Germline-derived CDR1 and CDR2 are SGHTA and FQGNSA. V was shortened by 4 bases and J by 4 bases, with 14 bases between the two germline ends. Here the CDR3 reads CASSYSEGPYNEQFF. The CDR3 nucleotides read TGTGCCAGCAGCTACTCGGAGGGCCCGTACAATGAGCAGTTCTTC.

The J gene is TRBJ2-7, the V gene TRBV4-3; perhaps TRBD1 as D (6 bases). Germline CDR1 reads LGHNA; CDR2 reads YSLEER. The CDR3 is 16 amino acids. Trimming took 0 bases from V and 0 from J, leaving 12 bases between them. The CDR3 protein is CASSQEPTGPSYEQYF. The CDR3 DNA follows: TGCGCCAGCAGCCAAGAGCCGACAGGACCCTCCTACGAGCAGTACTTC.

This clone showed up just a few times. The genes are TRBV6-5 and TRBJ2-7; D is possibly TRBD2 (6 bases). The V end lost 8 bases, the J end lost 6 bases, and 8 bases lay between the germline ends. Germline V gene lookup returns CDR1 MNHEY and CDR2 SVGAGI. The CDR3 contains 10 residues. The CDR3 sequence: CASGRREQYF. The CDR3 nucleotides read TGTGCCAGCGGGAGGCGCGAGCAGTACTTC.

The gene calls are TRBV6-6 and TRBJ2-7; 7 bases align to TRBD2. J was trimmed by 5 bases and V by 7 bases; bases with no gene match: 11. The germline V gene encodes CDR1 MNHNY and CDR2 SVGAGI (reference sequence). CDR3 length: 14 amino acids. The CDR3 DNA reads TGTGCCAGCACCCTCGGCGGGAGTGTCCACGAGCAGTACTTC. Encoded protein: CASTLGGSVHEQYF.

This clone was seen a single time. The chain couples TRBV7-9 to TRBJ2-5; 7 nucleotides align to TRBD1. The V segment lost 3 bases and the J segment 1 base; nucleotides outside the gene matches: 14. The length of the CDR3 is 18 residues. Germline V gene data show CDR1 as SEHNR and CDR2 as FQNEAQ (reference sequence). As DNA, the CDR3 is TGTGCCAGCAGCTTTGGCGGTAGAACCGGGACAGCCCAAGAGACCCAGTACTTC. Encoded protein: CASSFGGRTGTAQETQYF.

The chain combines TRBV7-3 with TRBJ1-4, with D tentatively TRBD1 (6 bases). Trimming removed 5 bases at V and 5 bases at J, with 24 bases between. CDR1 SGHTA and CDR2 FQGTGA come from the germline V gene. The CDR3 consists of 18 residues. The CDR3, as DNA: TGTGCCAGCAGCCCCCCCAATGACCTGGGGGCCCGAAATGAAAAACTGTTTTTT. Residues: CASSPPNDLGARNEKLFF.

CDR3 sequence (DNA): TGTGCCAGCAGCTGGCGGGGCGAGGACGGGGAGCTGTTTTTT. Encoded protein: CASSWRGEDGELFF. This chain joins TRBV11-2 and TRBJ2-2, with D possibly TRBD2 on 6 matching bases. The CDR3 length is 14 residues. V lost 4 bases and J 7 bases, leaving 13 bases between the germline ends. Germline V gene data show CDR1 as SGHAT and CDR2 as FQNNGV.

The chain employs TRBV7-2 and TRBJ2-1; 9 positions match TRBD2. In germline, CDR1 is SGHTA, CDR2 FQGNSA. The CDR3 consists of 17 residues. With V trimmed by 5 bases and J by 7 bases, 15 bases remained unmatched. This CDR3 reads CASSRGLFGGGANEQFF. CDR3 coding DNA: TGTGCCAGCAGCCGGGGCTTATTTGGCGGGGGGGCGAATGAGCAGTTCTTC.

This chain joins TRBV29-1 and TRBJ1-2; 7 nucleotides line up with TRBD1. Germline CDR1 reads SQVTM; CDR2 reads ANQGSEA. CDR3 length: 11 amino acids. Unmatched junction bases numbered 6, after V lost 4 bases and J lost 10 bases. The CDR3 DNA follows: TGCAGCGTTGGGGGGACAGTTGACTACACCTTC. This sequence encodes CSVGGTVDYTF.

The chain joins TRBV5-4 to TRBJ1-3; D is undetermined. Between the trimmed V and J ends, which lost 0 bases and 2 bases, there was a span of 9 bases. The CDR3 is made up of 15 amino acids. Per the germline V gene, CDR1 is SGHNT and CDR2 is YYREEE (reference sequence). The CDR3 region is CASSLEVTPGNTIYF. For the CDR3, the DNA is TGTGCCAGCAGCTTGGAAGTGACACCTGGAAACACCATATATTTT.

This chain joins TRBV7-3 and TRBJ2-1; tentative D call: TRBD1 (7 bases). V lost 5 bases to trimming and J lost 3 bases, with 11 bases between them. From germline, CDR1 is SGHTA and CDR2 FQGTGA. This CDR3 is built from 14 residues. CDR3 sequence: CASSPGGFYNEQFF. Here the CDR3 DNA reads TGTGCCAGCAGCCCAGGGGGGTTCTACAATGAGCAGTTCTTC.

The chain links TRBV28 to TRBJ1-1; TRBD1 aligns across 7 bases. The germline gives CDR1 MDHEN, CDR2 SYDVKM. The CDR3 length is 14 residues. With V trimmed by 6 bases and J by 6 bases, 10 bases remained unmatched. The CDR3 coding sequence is TGTGCCAGCAGCCTTTATGGGGGACAGCCTGAAGCTTTCTTT. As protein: CASSLYGGQPEAFF.

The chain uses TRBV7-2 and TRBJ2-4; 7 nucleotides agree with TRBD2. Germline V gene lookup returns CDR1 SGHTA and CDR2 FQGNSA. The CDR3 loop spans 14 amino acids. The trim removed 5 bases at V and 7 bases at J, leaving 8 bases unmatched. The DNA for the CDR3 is TGTGCCAGCAGCCCAGGGCGGGAGTATAACATTCAGTACTTC. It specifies CASSPGREYNIQYF.

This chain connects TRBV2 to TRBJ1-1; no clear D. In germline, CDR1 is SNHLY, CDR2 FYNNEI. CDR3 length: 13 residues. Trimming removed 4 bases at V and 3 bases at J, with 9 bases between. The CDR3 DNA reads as TGTGCCAGCAGTGGAGACAAAGACACTGAAGCTTTCTTT. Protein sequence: CASSGDKDTEAFF.

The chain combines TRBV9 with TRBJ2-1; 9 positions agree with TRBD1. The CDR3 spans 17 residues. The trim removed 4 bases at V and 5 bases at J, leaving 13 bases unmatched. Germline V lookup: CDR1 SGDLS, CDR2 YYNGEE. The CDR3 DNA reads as TGTGCCAGCAGCCCCCATTTACCGGGACAGGGTGACAATGAGCAGTTCTTC. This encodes CASSPHLPGQGDNEQFF.

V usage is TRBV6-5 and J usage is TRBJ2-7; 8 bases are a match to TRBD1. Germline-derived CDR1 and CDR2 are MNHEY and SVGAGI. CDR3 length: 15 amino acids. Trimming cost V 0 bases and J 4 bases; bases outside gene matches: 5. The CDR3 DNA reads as TGTGCCAGCAGTTACTCGAACAGGGGGAAATACGAGCAGTACTTC. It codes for CASSYSNRGKYEQYF.

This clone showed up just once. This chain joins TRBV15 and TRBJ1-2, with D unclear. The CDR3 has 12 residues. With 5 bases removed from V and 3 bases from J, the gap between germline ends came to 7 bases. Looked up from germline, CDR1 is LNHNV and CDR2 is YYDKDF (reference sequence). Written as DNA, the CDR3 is TGTGCCACCAGCCAAGACTACTATGGCTACACCTTC. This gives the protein CATSQDYYGYTF.

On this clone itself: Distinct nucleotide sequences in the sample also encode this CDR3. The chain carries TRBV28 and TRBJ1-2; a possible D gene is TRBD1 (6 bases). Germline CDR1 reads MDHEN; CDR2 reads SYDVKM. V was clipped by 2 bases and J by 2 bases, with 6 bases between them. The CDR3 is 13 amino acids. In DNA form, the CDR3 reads TGTGCCAGCAGTTTAAGGGGGAACTATGGCTACACCTTC. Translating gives CASSLRGNYGYTF.

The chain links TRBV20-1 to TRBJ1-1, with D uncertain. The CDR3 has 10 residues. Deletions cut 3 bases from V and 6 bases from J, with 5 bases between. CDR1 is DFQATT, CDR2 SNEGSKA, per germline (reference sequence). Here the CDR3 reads CSASRSEAFF. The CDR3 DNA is TGCAGTGCTAGCAGGTCTGAAGCTTTCTTT.

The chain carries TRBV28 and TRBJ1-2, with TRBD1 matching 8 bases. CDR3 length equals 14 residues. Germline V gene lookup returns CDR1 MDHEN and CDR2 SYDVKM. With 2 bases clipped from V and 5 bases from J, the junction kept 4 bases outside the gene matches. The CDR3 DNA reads TGTGCCAGCAGTTTAGACAGGGGAACATATGGCTACACCTTC. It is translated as CASSLDRGTYGYTF.

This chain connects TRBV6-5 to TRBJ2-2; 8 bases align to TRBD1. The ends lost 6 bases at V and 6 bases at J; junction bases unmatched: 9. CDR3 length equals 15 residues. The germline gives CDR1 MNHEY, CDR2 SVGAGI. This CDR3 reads CASRVQGAMSGELFF. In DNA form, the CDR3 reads TGTGCCAGCAGGGTGCAGGGGGCGATGTCCGGGGAGCTGTTTTTT.

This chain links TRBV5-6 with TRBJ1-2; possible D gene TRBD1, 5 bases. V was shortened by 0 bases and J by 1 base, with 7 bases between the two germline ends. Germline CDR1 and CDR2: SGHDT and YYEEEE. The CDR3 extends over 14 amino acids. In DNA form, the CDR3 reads TGTGCCAGCAGCTTGGGACAGATTAACTATGGCTACACCTTC. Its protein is CASSLGQINYGYTF.

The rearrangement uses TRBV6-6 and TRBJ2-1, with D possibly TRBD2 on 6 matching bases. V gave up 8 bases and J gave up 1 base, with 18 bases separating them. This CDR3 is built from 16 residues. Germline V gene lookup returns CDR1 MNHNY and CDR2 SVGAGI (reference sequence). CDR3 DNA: TGTGCCAGCGCCTTACGGGCGGGAACATCCTACAATGAGCAGTTCTTC. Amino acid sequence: CASALRAGTSYNEQFF.